One and the same sample provided the 10 T cell receptor beta chains below, sequenced in a study of T-cell memory formation after mild COVID-19 (dated by TCRdb to about 2021). Preparation of the library involved 5' RACE. TCRdb names Illumina NovaSeq 6000 as the instrument used. TCRdb trimmed public reads at Q25 via fastp, called clones via MiXCR and kept in-frame beta chains. Identical CDR3 proteins give one entry, which carries the most common genes and DNA. Here the sample has 450,000 to 700,000 distinct CDR3 sequences; over 15% occur a single time. The ten largest clones add up to 12% of the sample. Sequenced input: PBMCs or a T cell subset sorted from them (not recorded which). The receptors were gathered from an adult woman who had mild COVID-19 (a few samples of this study predate the infection). The sample titles of this study are shuffled in the database, so cell type and time point are left out; the donor was told from shared clones.

This clonotype was counted a few times. The chain links TRBV7-3 to TRBJ2-1; D is unclear. Germline loops: CDR1 SGHTA, CDR2 FQGTGA. Deletions cut 5 bases from V and 8 bases from J, with 13 bases between. The CDR3 has 13 residues. The CDR3 DNA is TGTGCCAGCAGCGCCTCTGGGGTCTATGAGCAGTTCTTC. Protein product: CASSASGVYEQFF.

This clonotype turned up a few times. V gene TRBV18 combines with J gene TRBJ1-5, with 9 bases identical to TRBD1. This CDR3 has 16 amino acids. V lost 6 bases to trimming and J lost 1 base; unmatched junction nucleotides: 7. Germline lookup yields CDR1 KGHSH and CDR2 LQKENI. CDR3: CASSGTGTTSNQPQHF. For the CDR3, the DNA is TGTGCCAGCTCCGGGACAGGGACCACGAGCAATCAGCCCCAGCATTTT.

V gene TRBV5-1 combines with J gene TRBJ2-1; 11 bases align to TRBD2. Unmatched junction bases numbered 7, after V lost 0 bases and J lost 11 bases. The CDR3 extends over 15 amino acids. CDR1 SGHRS and CDR2 YFSETQ come from the germline V gene. The CDR3 loop reads CASSLVAGGPPQQFF. The CDR3 nucleotides are TGCGCCAGCAGCTTGGTAGCGGGAGGGCCACCTCAGCAGTTCTTC.

This sequence joins TRBV18 and TRBJ2-3; 11 nucleotides match TRBD2. The J segment lost 4 bases and the V segment lost 0 bases, leaving 3 bases of the junction unmatched. Germline lookup yields CDR1 KGHSH and CDR2 LQKENI. This CDR3 is built from 16 residues. Written as DNA, the CDR3 is TGTGCCAGCTCACCACCCACACTAGCGGGAGCAGATACGCAGTATTTT. Its protein is CASSPPTLAGADTQYF. Supplemented by reference TRBV18 and TRBJ2-3, the full variable domain reads NAGVMQNPRHLVRRRGQEARLRCSPMKGHSHVYWYRQLPEEGLKFMVYLQKENIIDESGMPKERFSAEFPKEGPSILRIQQVVRGDSAAYFCASSPPTLAGADTQYFGPGTRLTVL.

This chain joins TRBV30 and TRBJ1-1; TRBD1 aligns across 9 bases. Germline V gene sequence: CDR1 GTSNPN, CDR2 SVGIG (reference sequence). With 3 bases clipped from V and 4 bases from J, the junction kept 6 bases outside the gene matches. The CDR3 runs to 14 residues. CDR3 coding DNA: TGTGCCTGGAGGGACAGGGGATCGGGCACTGAAGCTTTCTTT. Translating gives CAWRDRGSGTEAFF.

The chain has TRBV11-2 and TRBJ2-1; D call uncertain. From germline, CDR1 is SGHAT and CDR2 FQNNGV. V was trimmed by 1 base and J by 8 bases, leaving 12 bases between them. The CDR3 contains 14 residues. CDR3 DNA sequence: TGTGCCAGCAGCTTAGTTTTTCAGGCGGATGAGCAGTTCTTC. Protein product: CASSLVFQADEQFF.

A few counts support this clonotype. The gene calls are TRBV3-1 and TRBJ1-1; tentatively, D is TRBD1 (5 bases). CDR3 length: 14 residues. The V and J ends lost 5 bases and 2 bases respectively, with 12 bases between them. Germline assignment: CDR1 LGHDT and CDR2 YNNKEL (reference sequence). The CDR3 is CASSLTVRNTEAFF. DNA for the CDR3: TGTGCCAGCAGCTTGACAGTGCGAAACACTGAAGCTTTCTTT.

This sequence joins TRBV28 and TRBJ2-7, with 8 bases identical to TRBD2. V shed 5 bases and J 0 bases; nucleotides not matched to a gene: 6. This CDR3 is built from 15 residues. The germline V gene has CDR1 MDHEN and CDR2 SYDVKM. CDR3 region: CASSDGTRDSYEQYF. The CDR3, as DNA: TGTGCCAGCAGTGACGGGACTAGGGACTCCTACGAGCAGTACTTC.

This clonotype was seen repeatedly, ten times or more. V gene TRBV27 combines with J gene TRBJ1-1, with D hard to call. CDR1 is MNHEY and CDR2 is SMNVEV in the germline V gene (reference sequence). The CDR3 covers 15 residues. V gave up 4 bases and J gave up 1 base, with 13 bases separating them. This CDR3 is CASSSQSAQNTEAFF. CDR3 nucleotides: TGTGCCAGCAGTTCCCAGTCAGCCCAGAACACTGAAGCTTTCTTT.

This clonotype has more than one count but fewer than ten. The chain is built from TRBV18 and TRBJ1-1; the D is unclear. Trimming shortened V by 3 bases and J by 1 base, and 12 bases separated the two germline ends. The CDR3 sequence is 15 residues long. Per germline, CDR1 KGHSH and CDR2 LQKENI. CDR3 coding DNA: TGTGCCAGCTCACCGTCCGGGAGGCAGAACACTGAAGCTTTCTTT. Residues: CASSPSGRQNTEAFF. Filled out from reference TRBV18 and TRBJ1-1, the complete variable domain reads NAGVMQNPRHLVRRRGQEARLRCSPMKGHSHVYWYRQLPEEGLKFMVYLQKENIIDESGMPKERFSAEFPKEGPSILRIQQVVRGDSAAYFCASSPSGRQNTEAFFGQGTRLTVV.